A single sample is the source of the 25 T cell receptor beta chains below, sequenced in a study of monozygotic twins with inflammatory bowel disease (dated by TCRdb to between 2018 and 2020). Library preparation was by 5' RACE. Sequencing was carried out with an Illumina HiSeq 2500. TCRdb reprocessed the public reads and reports one entry per CDR3 protein sequence, without DNA. The sample table holds about 420,000 distinct CDR3 sequences. In total, the top ten clones hold more than 2% of the sample. Material: blood. The origin of the receptors is a human donor with ulcerative colitis or Crohn's disease, or a healthy co-twin of an affected twin (not recorded which).

The chain carries TRBV6-5 and TRBJ2-5. The CDR3 sequence is 15 residues long. Germline loops: CDR1 MNHEY, CDR2 SVGAGI. CDR3 region: CASSYLRTSQETQYF.

The chain has TRBV5-1 and TRBJ1-6; TCRdb returns TRBD1, unconfirmable since there is no DNA. Germline V gene sequence: CDR1 SGHRS, CDR2 YFSETQ. This CDR3 is built from 17 residues. CDR3 sequence: CASSLEPRGQLGSPLHF.

CDR3 amino acids: CAISVVGDSHEQYF. This chain links TRBV10-3 with TRBJ2-7. Germline loops: CDR1 ENHRY, CDR2 SYGVKD. The CDR3 length is 14 residues.

CDR3 in amino acids: CAISPLQLNTEAFF. The chain uses TRBV10-3 and TRBJ1-1. This CDR3 comprises 14 residues. Per germline, CDR1 ENHRY and CDR2 SYGVKD.

V is TRBV9 and J is TRBJ2-1; TCRdb indicates TRBD1, and absent DNA this call remains unverified. The CDR3 covers 16 residues. Germline V lookup: CDR1 SGDLS, CDR2 YYNGEE. The CDR3 is CASSVGGDIEYNEQFF.

The chain combines TRBV30 with TRBJ1-3. CDR1 GTSNPN and CDR2 SVGIG come from the germline V gene (reference sequence). This CDR3 contains 13 residues. The CDR3 is CAWSGGSGNTIYF.

The rearrangement uses TRBV28 and TRBJ2-7; TCRdb's D call, TRBD1, is unchecked because there is no DNA. Germline CDR1 MDHEN, CDR2 SYDVKM. The CDR3 has 15 residues. This chain's CDR3 is CASRLRGKGSYEQYF.

The chain carries TRBV6-1 and TRBJ2-5; the TCRdb D gene call, TRBD1, has no DNA to confirm it. From germline, CDR1 is MNHNS and CDR2 SASEGT. The CDR3 totals 17 residues. The CDR3 reads CASSRGLPQDREETQYF.

The V and J genes are TRBV5-1 and TRBJ2-7; the TCRdb call, TRBD1, lacks DNA for checking. CDR3 length: 16 amino acids. Germline V CDR1 and CDR2: SGHRS, YFSETQ. The CDR3 loop is CASSLNVRGRPYEQYF.

This chain connects TRBV20-1 to TRBJ2-5; the TRBD2 assignment by TCRdb is unverifiable without DNA. From germline, CDR1 is DFQATT and CDR2 SNEGSKA (reference sequence). CDR3 length: 17 amino acids. The CDR3 sequence: CSARGARREGPQETQYF.

This chain connects TRBV6-1 to TRBJ1-5. Germline loops: CDR1 MNHNS, CDR2 SASEGT. CDR3 length equals 13 residues. The CDR3 reads CASSVLADQPQHF.

The chain is built from TRBV19 and TRBJ2-3. Germline values: CDR1 LNHDA, CDR2 SQIVND (reference sequence). The CDR3 is made up of 14 amino acids. The CDR3 here is CASRQLTNTDTQYF.

This sequence joins TRBV6-6 and TRBJ1-2. The V gene's germline CDR1 is MNHNY and CDR2 SVGAGI (reference sequence). The CDR3 totals 14 residues. The CDR3 is CASSNRQANYGYTF.

The rearrangement links TRBV5-1 to TRBJ2-7. The CDR3 runs to 15 residues. CDR1 SGHRS and CDR2 YFSETQ come from the germline V gene. CDR3 sequence: CASSFATGAQYEQYF.

The chain joins TRBV7-9 to TRBJ2-1; lacking DNA, the TRBD2 call made by TCRdb goes unchecked. The CDR3 has 16 residues. CDR1 and CDR2 from the germline V gene are SEHNR and FQNEAQ (reference sequence). This CDR3 is CASSLVAGAQGNEQFF.

The chain is built from TRBV12-3 or TRBV12-4 and TRBJ1-4. The CDR3 sequence is 14 residues long. Here the CDR3 reads CASSLVDVGEKLFF.

The chain couples TRBV7-9 to TRBJ2-5. CDR1 SEHNR and CDR2 FQNEAQ come from the germline V gene (reference sequence). The CDR3 totals 15 residues. Here the CDR3 reads CASSLLSGRTETQYF.

The genes are TRBV12-3 or TRBV12-4 and TRBJ1-4; TCRdb proposes TRBD1, but this gene call is untestable without DNA. The CDR3 extends over 15 amino acids. CDR3 sequence reads: CASRSQGVVSEKLFF.

The rearrangement links TRBV7-2 to TRBJ2-1; as DNA is missing, the TRBD1 call by TCRdb cannot be tested. Germline-derived CDR1 and CDR2 are SGHTA and FQGNSA. This CDR3 is built from 14 residues. CDR3 in amino acids: CASSSDRRGNEQFF.

This sequence joins TRBV7-2 and TRBJ2-2; the D gene TCRdb calls, TRBD1, cannot be checked with no DNA. This CDR3 is 15 amino acids long. CDR1 and CDR2 (germline): SGHTA, FQGNSA. CDR3: CASSLETGRTGELFF.

V usage is TRBV20-1 and J usage is TRBJ2-3; the TRBD1 assignment by TCRdb is unverifiable without DNA. The germline V gene has CDR1 DFQATT and CDR2 SNEGSKA (reference sequence). The CDR3 runs 11 residues. The CDR3 loop is CSKGVTDTQYF.

This chain connects TRBV9 to TRBJ2-7; TCRdb reports TRBD1, a call that lacks DNA to check it against. CDR1 is SGDLS, CDR2 YYNGEE, per germline. There are 16 residues in the CDR3. Here the CDR3 reads CASSVESAGPSYEQYF.

V gene TRBV7-9 combines with J gene TRBJ2-5. Germline loops: CDR1 SEHNR, CDR2 FQNEAQ (reference sequence). The CDR3 runs to 13 residues. CDR3: CASSLGQKETQYF.

The genes are TRBV12-3 or TRBV12-4 and TRBJ2-7; the TRBD1 assignment by TCRdb is unverifiable without DNA. This CDR3 spans 17 amino acids. The CDR3: CASSFGADGGHPDEQYF.

The V call is TRBV3-1, the J call TRBJ1-5; TCRdb's D call of TRBD1 is untestable without DNA. Germline V gene sequence: CDR1 LGHDT, CDR2 YNNKEL (reference sequence). CDR3 length equals 15 residues. The CDR3: CASSPSGDRNQPQHF.